The present entry profiles one T cell receptor beta chain with its context. There are 16 residues in the CDR3. Trimming took 3 bases from V and 0 from J; bases not matched to a gene: 5. Germline CDR1 and CDR2: MRHNA and SNTAGT. Produced via immunoSEQ multiplex PCR; TCRdb's table is partial and in-frame only. The table has 150,000 to 200,000 clones, around 88% seen once. The sample belongs to a study of blood T cell repertoires in COVID-19. Study-level background: The analysed material was cDNA or gDNA that came from T cells, B-cell-depleted T cells, or PBMCs.

The sequencing input was peripheral blood. The source of this sequence is a human donor in a cohort sampled during active COVID-19. This chain uses TRBV6-4 with TRBJ2-3; 8 bases are shared with TRBD1. CDR3 loop: CASSDGQGSSTDTQYF. CDR3 in DNA: TGTGCCAGCAGTGATGGACAGGGTTCTAGCACAGATACGCAGTATTTT.